This T cell receptor (beta chain) was sequenced for a study of shared T cell receptors in the human thymus. The method was immunoSEQ multiplex PCR; TCRdb's version includes in-frame clones alone and lacks a portion of them. This repertoire shows roughly 700,000 clones, around 87% found once; its top ten account for roughly 0.0097%. V was pared by 0 bases and J by 7 bases, with 6 bases between. Germline-derived CDR1 and CDR2 are KGHSH and LQKENI. The CDR3 has 12 amino acids. The data were also submitted as part of a second study, on human thymus T cells.

The chain combines TRBV18 with TRBJ1-1, with D possibly matching TRBD1 (5 bases). This TCR was sampled from a boy in the first two years of life with a congenital heart defect. Material: thymocytes. CDR3 sequence (DNA): TGTGCCAGCTCACCACCGGGGGGTGAAGCTTTCTTT. Amino acid sequence: CASSPPGGEAFF.